The 9 T cell receptor beta chains listed next were all sequenced from one sample in a study of CD8 T cells in ankylosing spondylitis. Points from the study as a whole: A motif of seven or eight highly homologous TCR beta variants was seen as apparently characteristic of ankylosing spondylitis blood.

TCRdb independently ran MiXCR on the 5' RACE reads; one entry per CDR3 protein. Among 400,000 or so distinct CDR3 sequences, approximately 26% were seen once, and the ten largest hold under 0.9%. Which antigens these TCRs recognize remains unknown. The sequencing sample was made of blood, either unsorted or a sorted T cell fraction (not recorded which). These receptors were taken from a male donor with ankylosing spondylitis.

This clonotype showed up just a few times. This chain links TRBV6-2 or TRBV6-3 with TRBJ1-1; tentatively, D is TRBD1 (5 bases). This CDR3 spans 14 amino acids. With 6 bases removed from V and 0 bases from J, the gap between germline ends came to 11 bases. The V gene's germline CDR1 is MNHEY and CDR2 SVGEGT. As DNA, the CDR3 is TGTGCCAGCAGAAAGGGGCGCTTGAACACTGAAGCTTTCTTT. Amino acid sequence: CASRKGRLNTEAFF.

V gene TRBV9 combines with J gene TRBJ2-6, with 7 nucleotides matching TRBD1. V trimming: 6 bases; J trimming: 3 bases; junction bases outside the gene matches: 6. The CDR3 contains 15 residues. Germline CDR1 and CDR2: SGDLS and YYNGEE. The CDR3 loop reads CASTRQGFGANVLTF. The CDR3 bases are TGTGCCAGCACACGACAGGGTTTTGGGGCCAACGTCCTGACTTTC.

In its sample, this clonotype was seen a few times. The rearrangement uses TRBV10-3 and TRBJ2-5, with 7 nucleotides matching TRBD1. V shed 6 bases and J 1 base; nucleotides not matched to a gene: 5. The V gene's germline CDR1 is ENHRY and CDR2 SYGVKD. The CDR3 totals 14 residues. The CDR3 nucleotides are TGTGCCATCAGAGATGGGACAGTCCAAGAGACCCAGTACTTC. It is translated as CAIRDGTVQETQYF.

The CDR3 protein is CASSYSRADTQYF. In DNA, the CDR3 is TGTGCCAGCAGTTACTCGCGGGCCGATACGCAGTATTTT. This chain links TRBV6-6 with TRBJ2-3, with a possible D match to TRBD2 (5 bases). The CDR3 runs to 13 residues. V lost 0 bases and J 6 bases, leaving 7 bases between the germline ends. CDR1 and CDR2 from the germline V gene are MNHNY and SVGAGI (reference sequence).

This clonotype was found many times. The chain combines TRBV6-1 with TRBJ1-5, with D maybe TRBD1 (5 bases). From germline, CDR1 is MNHNS and CDR2 SASEGT. V gave up 4 bases and J gave up 6 bases, with 22 bases separating them. This CDR3 has 17 residues. The CDR3 loop reads CASSASPGGGIGQPQHF. The DNA for the CDR3 is TGTGCCAGCAGTGCATCGCCGGGTGGGGGGATTGGTCAGCCCCAGCATTTT.

This clonotype has just a few counts. CDR3 protein: CASSLGQGFTDTQYF. In DNA form, the CDR3 reads TGCGCCAGCAGCTTGGGACAGGGATTCACAGATACGCAGTATTTT. The V and J genes are TRBV5-1 and TRBJ2-3; 7 positions match TRBD1. The CDR3 covers 15 residues. The V and J ends lost 0 bases and 2 bases, in that order; junction bases with no gene match: 3. The germline V gene has CDR1 SGHRS and CDR2 YFSETQ.

V is TRBV4-1 and J is TRBJ1-1; 7 bases match TRBD1. Germline V gene sequence: CDR1 MGHRA, CDR2 YSYEKL. V dropped 1 base and J dropped 4; count of bases not matched to a gene: 9. The CDR3 extends over 16 amino acids. CDR3 sequence: CASSQVHDRASTEAFF. The DNA for the CDR3 is TGCGCCAGCAGCCAAGTCCATGACAGGGCTAGCACTGAAGCTTTCTTT.

This clonotype was seen more than once but under ten times. The chain recombines TRBV10-3 with TRBJ2-4; TRBD2 matches 10 bases. CDR1 and CDR2 (germline): ENHRY, SYGVKD. The CDR3 has 15 amino acids. V lost 5 bases to trimming and J lost 9 bases; unmatched junction nucleotides: 10. The chain's CDR3 is CAISQLAGVDGIQYF. The CDR3 nucleotides read TGTGCCATCAGTCAGCTAGCGGGAGTCGATGGCATTCAGTACTTC.

This chain connects TRBV24-1 to TRBJ2-3; TRBD2 matches at 7 bases. The trim removed 3 bases at V and 0 bases at J, leaving 5 bases unmatched. The CDR3 is 16 residues long. Germline-derived CDR1 and CDR2 are KGHDR and SFDVKD. CDR3 region: CATSDQGGRSTDTQYF. The DNA of the CDR3 is TGTGCCACCAGTGATCAGGGAGGGAGGAGCACAGATACGCAGTATTTT.